This is a list of T cell receptor beta chains from one sample in a study of T cell repertoires in cytomegalovirus infection. No antigen has been assigned to these receptors. MiXCR was run by TCRdb on the reads, yielding one entry per CDR3 protein. Seen here are some 560,000 distinct CDR3 sequences, just under 40% observed once, and the top ten hold 48%. The material sequenced was cultured PBMCs, taken from culture after CMV antigen stimulation. The receptors stem from a human donor in good health (CMV status not recorded). Some clones in this sample may be carry-over from other donors' samples. CDR3s include the opening cysteine and the closing phenylalanine or tryptophan. A D gene is named only where the DNA matches it firmly. Only part of the rows carry a size: once, few, many, or a class if the clone is expanded.

V gene	D gene	clone size	J gene	CDR3 protein	CDR3 DNA
TRBV11-2	.	.	TRBJ2-1	CASSLAQAVEQFF	TGTGCCAGCAGCTTAGCCCAGGCGGTTGAGCAGTTCTTC
TRBV12-3/TRBV12-4	TRBD1	.	TRBJ2-2	CASRPTRGWGGELFF	TGTGCCAGCAGGCCCACCAGGGGGTGGGGCGGGGAGCTGTTTTTT
TRBV12-3/TRBV12-4	.	.	TRBJ1-1	CASSLGQENTEAFF	TGTGCCAGCAGTTTGGGCCAAGAGAACACTGAAGCTTTCTTT
TRBV24-1	TRBD1	few	TRBJ2-5	CATSDHRGVGETQYF	TGTGCCACCAGTGACCACAGGGGTGTGGGCGAGACCCAGTACTTC
TRBV7-2	TRBD2	.	TRBJ2-1	CASSLEGVAGQNEQFF	TGTGCCAGCAGCTTAGAAGGTGTAGCGGGGCAGAATGAGCAGTTCTTC
TRBV4-1	.	.	TRBJ2-7	CASSQAPHRGLEQYF	TGCGCCAGCAGCCAAGCCCCGCACCGGGGCCTCGAGCAGTACTTC
TRBV10-3	.	.	TRBJ1-2	CAITRGRDGGYTF	TGTGCCATCACCCGGGGGAGGGATGGTGGCTACACCTTC
TRBV7-8	.	few	TRBJ2-7	CASSPLLDFDEQYF	TGTGCCAGCAGTCCTCTTTTGGACTTCGACGAGCAGTACTTC
TRBV10-3	.	few	TRBJ2-5	CAISESALWETQYF	TGTGCCATCAGTGAGAGTGCTTTATGGGAGACCCAGTACTTC
TRBV6-2/TRBV6-3	.	.	TRBJ2-1	CASSYTTLPRNEQFF	TGTGCCAGCAGTTATACGACTTTACCTAGGAATGAGCAGTTCTTC
TRBV7-2	TRBD2	few	TRBJ2-5	CASSPPSRTSGTAQETQYF	TGTGCCAGCAGCCCCCCAAGCCGGACTAGCGGTACAGCCCAGGAGACCCAGTACTTC